This is a list of T cell receptor beta chains from one sample in a study of cytomegalovirus exposure and HLA in healthy donors. Here immunoSEQ multiplex PCR was the method, and the copy in TCRdb shows in-frame clones only, minus some. The table records 150,000 to 200,000 clones, 86% of them present only once. What was sequenced was PBMCs. These receptors all stem from a woman aged 18-35 years in good health and CMV-seronegative. Both conserved end residues are part of each CDR3. Each record gives: clone size, J gene, V gene, D gene, CDR3 protein, CDR3 DNA. D genes are given only for firm matches. Part of the rows lack a size; the others show once, few, many or a class for expanded clones.

>.|TRBJ2-7|TRBV7-6|TRBD2
CASSPGLGSEQYF
TGTGCCAGCAGCCCGGGACTAGGGTCCGAGCAGTACTTC
>once|TRBJ1-1|TRBV4-1|.
CASSQGGRTEAFF
TGCGCCAGCAGCCAAGGGGGGAGGACTGAAGCTTTCTTT
>.|TRBJ2-1|TRBV2|.
CASSVPAPGRSGEQFF
TGTGCCAGCAGTGTTCCGGCCCCCGGACGGTCGGGGGAGCAGTTCTTC
>.|TRBJ1-2|TRBV4-3|.
CASSQDGARGWSYGYTF
TGCGCCAGCAGCCAAGATGGGGCCAGGGGCTGGAGCTATGGCTACACCTTC
>.|TRBJ2-7|TRBV28|TRBD2
CASRPTSGRPAAYEQYF
TGTGCCAGCAGGCCGACTAGCGGGAGGCCCGCGGCCTACGAGCAGTACTTC
>few|TRBJ2-1|TRBV18|.
CASSPGVNEQFF
TGTGCCAGCTCGCCGGGGGTAAATGAGCAGTTCTTC
>.|TRBJ2-7|TRBV29-1|TRBD2
CSVESPGTSLFREKNAYEQYF
TGCAGCGTTGAAAGCCCCGGGACTAGCTTATTTAGAGAGAAGAACGCCTACGAGCAGTACTTC
>.|TRBJ2-7|TRBV29-1|.
CSAAEGPYEQYF
TGCAGCGCCGCAGAGGGCCCCTACGAGCAGTACTTC
>.|TRBJ1-2|TRBV6-6|.
CASTVEELSSGYTF
TGTGCCAGCACGGTGGAGGAGTTATCGTCTGGCTACACCTTC
>.|TRBJ2-1|TRBV29-1|TRBD1
CSVAGTVYNEQFF
TGCAGCGTTGCCGGGACAGTATACAATGAGCAGTTCTTC
>.|TRBJ2-1|TRBV10-3|TRBD2
CAIGTSGGRGTHNEQFF
TGTGCCATCGGGACTAGCGGGGGCCGGGGTACCCACAATGAGCAGTTCTTC
>.|TRBJ2-5|TRBV11-2|.
CASSTLSGYQETQYF
TGTGCCAGCAGCACCCTCTCGGGGTACCAAGAGACCCAGTACTTC
>.|TRBJ1-2|TRBV29-1|.
CSVEGLSGTPSNYGYTF
TGCAGCGTTGAAGGCCTCAGCGGGACACCCTCTAACTATGGCTACACCTTC
>.|TRBJ2-2|TRBV6-4|.
CAAGPGDGTGELFF
TGTGCCGCCGGCCCAGGGGATGGTACCGGGGAGCTGTTTTTT
>.|TRBJ1-2|TRBV6-6|.
CASTENANYGYTF
TGTGCCAGTACAGAAAACGCAAACTATGGCTACACCTTC
>.|TRBJ2-3|TRBV5-4|TRBD2
CASSSPSAGGDTQYF
TGTGCCAGCAGCTCACCCTCAGCGGGAGGGGATACGCAGTATTTT
>.|TRBJ1-5|TRBV9|.
CASSAYSNQPQHF
TGTGCCAGCAGCGCTTATAGCAATCAGCCCCAGCATTTT
>.|TRBJ1-5|TRBV19|.
CASSIRDLAQPQHF
TGTGCCAGTAGCATCAGGGATCTCGCGCAGCCCCAGCATTTT
>.|TRBJ1-6|TRBV2|TRBD1
CASRGDRDSAPLHF
TGTGCCAGCAGAGGGGACAGGGATTCGGCACCCCTCCACTTT
>once|TRBJ2-7|TRBV27|TRBD2
CASSSRTSGRYEQYF
TGTGCCAGCAGTTCCCGGACTAGCGGACGCTACGAGCAGTACTTC
>.|TRBJ1-5|TRBV30|.
CAWSPRGQPQHF
TGTGCCTGGAGTCCAAGGGGGCAGCCCCAGCATTTT
>.|TRBJ1-1|TRBV19|TRBD1
CASSSVAGTGGYEAFF
TGTGCCAGTAGCTCCGTAGCCGGGACAGGGGGCTATGAAGCTTTCTTT
>.|TRBJ1-2|TRBV30|.
CAWSWSGGGYTF
TGTGCCTGGAGTTGGTCGGGAGGAGGCTACACCTTC
>.|TRBJ1-5|TRBV30|.
CAWSGGTYQPQHF
TGTGCCTGGAGCGGAGGCACCTATCAGCCCCAGCATTTT
>.|TRBJ1-2|TRBV5-8|.
CASSLRSHGRGYTF
TGTGCCAGCAGCTTGCGAAGCCATGGCAGGGGCTACACCTTC
>.|TRBJ2-1|TRBV4-3|.
CASSQDGQREQFF
TGCGCCAGCAGCCAAGATGGCCAGCGGGAGCAGTTCTTC
>.|TRBJ1-2|TRBV29-1|.
CSVDLINADQALSDKSNYGYTF
TGCAGCGTTGATTTGATCAACGCCGACCAGGCACTGTCCGACAAGTCTAACTATGGCTACACCTTC
>.|TRBJ2-1|TRBV30|.
CAWSEGGAQNNEQFF
TGTGCCTGGAGCGAAGGGGGGGCCCAGAACAATGAGCAGTTCTTC
>few|TRBJ2-3|TRBV9|TRBD2
CASSVGGTSKYF
TGTGCCAGCAGCGTAGGGGGGACTAGCAAGTATTTT
>few|TRBJ2-7|TRBV6-1|TRBD1
CASTQRGQGIYEQYF
TGTGCCAGCACTCAAAGGGGACAGGGGATCTACGAGCAGTACTTC
>.|TRBJ1-2|TRBV19|.
CASSIPGREYGYTF
TGTGCCAGTAGTATACCGGGGAGAGAATATGGCTACACCTTC
>.|TRBJ1-1|TRBV5-6|.
CASSLAPGNTEAFF
TGTGCCAGCAGCTTGGCCCCCGGGAACACTGAAGCTTTCTTT
>.|TRBJ2-2|TRBV19|.
CASSIGSHTGELFF
TGTGCCAGTAGTATTGGCAGTCACACCGGGGAGCTGTTTTTT
>.|TRBJ1-1|TRBV4-3|TRBD1
CASSQDGWRTGMNTEAFF
TGCGCCAGCAGCCAAGATGGGTGGCGGACAGGGATGAACACTGAAGCTTTCTTT
>.|TRBJ1-5|TRBV12-5|.
CASGLGTGFLSQPQHF
TGTGCTAGTGGTTTGGGAACAGGGTTTTTGAGTCAGCCCCAGCATTTT
>.|TRBJ1-1|TRBV30|.
CAWSVHPPQGMNTEAFF
TGTGCCTGGAGTGTACACCCTCCCCAGGGGATGAACACTGAAGCTTTCTTT
>.|TRBJ1-1|TRBV4-1|TRBD1
CASSGRTGTGVMAEAFF
TGCGCCAGCAGCGGACGTACGGGGACAGGGGTTATGGCTGAAGCTTTCTTT
>.|TRBJ1-1|TRBV4-2|.
CASSRSEEVTEAFF
TGTGCCAGCAGCCGCTCAGAGGAGGTCACTGAAGCTTTCTTT
>.|TRBJ1-5|TRBV13|TRBD1
CASSQWGTEGQPQHF
TGTGCCAGCAGCCAATGGGGGACAGAAGGTCAGCCCCAGCATTTT
>few|TRBJ1-3|TRBV2|TRBD1
CAGRQGAGNTIYF
TGTGCCGGAAGACAGGGGGCAGGAAACACCATATATTTT
>.|TRBJ2-2|TRBV19|.
CASSIASGGRGETGELFF
TGTGCCAGTAGTATAGCCTCAGGAGGCAGGGGAGAAACCGGGGAGCTGTTTTTT